This is a list of T cell receptor beta chains from one sample in a study of CD8 T cells in Susac syndrome. TCRdb ran MiXCR on the immunoSEQ multiplex PCR reads and lists one entry per CDR3 protein. This table holds roughly 200,000 distinct CDR3 sequences, 94% found once. The sequenced sample was CD4+ T cells from PBMCs. All receptors come from a human donor with Susac syndrome. The CDR3 runs from the conserved cysteine through the conserved F or W.

>TRBV18
CASSPLPRGVADYGYTF
>TRBV2
CASKVDRPSEKLFF
>TRBV19
CATWDRTQETQYF
>TRBV7-3
CASSLRAGYTEAFF
>TRBV12-3/TRBV12-4
CASSLRAPVVDTQYF
>TRBV20-1
CSARRGRGNEQFF
>TRBV3-1
CASSGAYEQYF
>TRBV15
CATSRPITDTQYF
>TRBV5-4
CAAAPTLNSPLHF
>TRBV5-4
CAISSGGSSYEQYF
>TRBV5-6
CASSLRAADTQYF
>TRBV7-2
CASSYRQGFSSNSPLHF
>TRBV20-1
CSASPSGETQYF
>TRBV7-9
CASSLAGDTGELFF
>TRBV7-6
CASSLGTRGTDTQYF
>TRBV13
CASSRLDRLSGANVLTF